This T cell receptor (beta chain) was sequenced for a study of T cells in Graves' hyperthyroidism and ophthalmopathy. Deletions cut 2 bases from V and 3 bases from J, with 9 bases between. Looked up from germline, CDR1 is SGHKS and CDR2 is YYEKEE (reference sequence). The CDR3 is 15 amino acids. Template material for amplifying TCR beta CDR3 regions consisted of RNA transcripts. The study used the HTBI primer set for a first-round RT-PCR of the TCR CDR3. MiXCR was run by TCRdb on the multiplex PCR reads, yielding one entry per CDR3 protein. The sample includes some 600,000 distinct CDR3 sequences, approximately 15% seen only once; the top ten take roughly 6.2%.

The source of this sequence is a woman in her 30s with Graves' hyperthyroidism that later progressed to Graves' ophthalmopathy. The chain recombines TRBV5-5 with TRBJ1-6; a weak D match, TRBD1 (6 bases). The specimen was blood. CDR3 region: CASSFEQGYNSPLHF. CDR3 bases: TGTGCCAGCAGCTTTGAACAGGGCTATAATTCACCCCTCCACTTT.